The rows below give T cell receptor beta chains drawn from one sample of a study of PD-L1 blockade in urothelial cancer. TCRdb's table, derived via immunoSEQ multiplex PCR, lists solely in-frame clones and lacks some. Of 40,000 to 60,000 clones listed, around 84% are singletons. The input for sequencing was PBMCs, taken around atezolizumab (anti-PD-L1) treatment. These receptors came from a man between 65 and 79 years old with urothelial cancer. Each CDR3 is given with its conserved first and last residue. D genes are given only for firm matches. Clone size, where shown, is once, few, many, or a class for clones that have expanded.

cdr3_nt: TGTGCCAGCAGCACAGACAGGGGGCGAGGAGGCTACACCTTC; cdr3_aa: CASSTDRGRGGYTF; clone_size: -; j_call: TRBJ1-2; v_call: TRBV9; d_call: TRBD1
cdr3_nt: TGTGCCAGCCAACTAGACTACGAGCAGTACTTC; cdr3_aa: CASQLDYEQYF; clone_size: -; j_call: TRBJ2-7; v_call: TRBV5-6; d_call: -
cdr3_nt: TGTGCCAGCAGTGAAAGGGGGAGGACAGGGGCAAACGAGCAGTACTTC; cdr3_aa: CASSERGRTGANEQYF; clone_size: -; j_call: TRBJ2-7; v_call: TRBV6-1; d_call: TRBD1
cdr3_nt: TGCGCCAGCAGCTTGTTTTCTTTAGCTAATGAAAAACTGTTTTTT; cdr3_aa: CASSLFSLANEKLFF; clone_size: -; j_call: TRBJ1-4; v_call: TRBV5-1; d_call: -
cdr3_nt: TGTGCCAGCAGTGAATTTTCTGGGACAGGGTTAGCCTCGGGAGACACCATATATTTT; cdr3_aa: CASSEFSGTGLASGDTIYF; clone_size: -; j_call: TRBJ1-3; v_call: TRBV2; d_call: TRBD1
cdr3_nt: TGTGCCAGCAGCCAGGAGGTGTCGGTCACAGATACGCAGTATTTT; cdr3_aa: CASSQEVSVTDTQYF; clone_size: few; j_call: TRBJ2-3; v_call: TRBV4-2; d_call: -
cdr3_nt: TGTGCCAGCAGTGAAGCGGGAGCCGAAGTGAACACTGAAGCTTTCTTT; cdr3_aa: CASSEAGAEVNTEAFF; clone_size: -; j_call: TRBJ1-1; v_call: TRBV6-1; d_call: -
cdr3_nt: TGTGCCAGCAGCGAATCACGGGGAAGCTACACCTTC; cdr3_aa: CASSESRGSYTF; clone_size: once; j_call: TRBJ1-2; v_call: TRBV7-2; d_call: -
cdr3_nt: TGCAGCGCCTCACAGGGGGAGGGAAGTGGCTACACCTTC; cdr3_aa: CSASQGEGSGYTF; clone_size: -; j_call: TRBJ1-2; v_call: TRBV29-1; d_call: TRBD1
cdr3_nt: TGCAGCGTGAACCGGGACAGGGGCCGCGAGGAAGCTTTCTTT; cdr3_aa: CSVNRDRGREEAFF; clone_size: -; j_call: TRBJ1-1; v_call: TRBV29-1; d_call: TRBD1
cdr3_nt: TGTGCCAGCAGTGAAGCGACGGGGCAAGAGACCCAGTACTTC; cdr3_aa: CASSEATGQETQYF; clone_size: -; j_call: TRBJ2-5; v_call: TRBV6-1; d_call: -